This TCR beta chain originates from a study of T cell changes during pregnancy in multiple sclerosis. This CDR3 spans 16 amino acids. The V end lost 2 bases, the J end lost 0 bases, and 10 bases lay between the germline ends. Looked up from germline, CDR1 is LNHDA and CDR2 is SQIVND (reference sequence). Clones were sequenced by immunoSEQ multiplex PCR, and TCRdb holds only the in-frame ones, with some missing. Of fewer than 13,000 clones in the sample, 83% were seen once. The TCR sequence derives from a female donor in good health, enrolled as a control in a pregnancy study. The chain links TRBV19 to TRBJ2-2; D is possibly TRBD2 (6 bases). Sequencing used CD8+ T cells from peripheral blood mononuclear cells, obtained in the third trimester of pregnancy. CDR3 DNA sequence: TGTGCCAGTAGTATACATGGAGGGTCGAACACCGGGGAGCTGTTTTTT. As protein: CASSIHGGSNTGELFF.